Described below is a single T cell receptor beta chain sequence and its context. The target antigen is unknown. This PCR relied on a set of 60 Vbeta primers and 13 Jbeta primers. The data were produced by immunoSEQ multiplex PCR, yet TCRdb's version contains in-frame clones alone and is incomplete. This table has roughly 120,000 clones, 77% appearing once. These data originate in a study of cytomegalovirus exposure and HLA in healthy donors. Study-wide findings and caveats: Most TCR sequences proved rare, with some public TCRs found in many donors.

This CDR3 contains 14 residues. Germline CDR1 reads SGHVS; CDR2 reads FNYEAQ. V lost 5 bases and J lost 2, with 9 bases in between. This rearrangement joins TRBV7-6 to TRBJ1-4, with D tentatively TRBD1 (5 bases). The source of this sequence is a man aged 18 to 30 in good health and CMV-seropositive. The sample was PBMCs. This chain's CDR3 is CASSARGTNEKLFF. CDR3 DNA sequence: TGTGCCAGCAGCGCCCGGGGGACTAATGAAAAACTGTTTTTT.